The 21 T cell receptor beta chains presented below share a single source sample, sequenced in a study of T cell responses to AZD1222 COVID-19 vaccine. The table came from immunoSEQ multiplex PCR; TCRdb's copy has only in-frame clones and leaves some out. Here the sample spans roughly 100,000 clones, 82% being singletons. The sequences come from peripheral blood, collected on day 0 of AZD1222 vaccination. The source of these receptors is an adult in good health.

The chain carries TRBV6-1 and TRBJ1-1; TRBD1 might be the D (5 bases). The germline CDR1 and CDR2 sequences are MNHNS and SASEGT. The V end lost 1 base, the J end lost 1 base, and 10 bases lay between the germline ends. CDR3 length: 15 residues. The CDR3 nucleotides are TGTGCCAGCAGTGAAGAAGGACATCCGAACACTGAAGCTTTCTTT. Translated: CASSEEGHPNTEAFF.

V and J are TRBV18 and TRBJ1-2; 9 bases are a match to TRBD1. The CDR3 extends over 15 amino acids. The V gene's germline CDR1 is KGHSH and CDR2 LQKENI. V lost 6 bases to trimming and J lost 4 bases; unmatched junction nucleotides: 9. The CDR3 spells CASSTYRGPVYGYTF. In DNA form, the CDR3 reads TGTGCCAGCTCTACTTACAGGGGGCCCGTCTATGGCTACACCTTC.

V gene TRBV19 combines with J gene TRBJ1-5; D remains ambiguous. Between the trimmed V and J ends, which lost 5 bases and 3 bases, there was a span of 17 bases. The CDR3 runs to 16 residues. The germline CDR1 and CDR2 sequences are LNHDA and SQIVND (reference sequence). DNA for the CDR3: TGTGCCAGTAGTTTGGCAGCGTCACGGCACAATCAGCCCCAGCATTTT. As protein: CASSLAASRHNQPQHF.

V usage is TRBV5-4 and J usage is TRBJ1-1; maybe TRBD1 (6 bases). The V and J ends lost 2 bases and 0 bases respectively, with 11 bases between them. CDR3 length: 15 amino acids. Germline CDR1 is SGHNT and CDR2 is YYREEE (reference sequence). This chain's CDR3 is CASSLSDRVNTEAFF. In nucleotides, the CDR3 is TGTGCCAGCAGCTTATCGGACAGAGTGAACACTGAAGCTTTCTTT. Supplemented by reference TRBV5-4 and TRBJ1-1, the full variable domain reads ETGVTQSPTHLIKTRGQQVTLRCSSQSGHNTVSWYQQALGQGPQFIFQYYREEENGRGNFPPRFSGLQFPNYSSELNVNALELDDSALYLCASSLSDRVNTEAFFGQGTRLTVV.

The chain recombines TRBV18 with TRBJ1-4; 9 positions match TRBD1. Germline-derived CDR1 and CDR2 are KGHSH and LQKENI. The CDR3 has 15 amino acids. Trimming removed 6 bases from V and 6 bases from J; junction bases left unmatched: 8. This CDR3 is CASSRTGGADEKLFF. Written as DNA, the CDR3 is TGTGCCAGCTCCCGTACAGGGGGCGCTGATGAAAAACTGTTTTTT. Full variable domain (remainder filled in from reference TRBV18 and TRBJ1-4): NAGVMQNPRHLVRRRGQEARLRCSPMKGHSHVYWYRQLPEEGLKFMVYLQKENIIDESGMPKERFSAEFPKEGPSILRIQQVVRGDSAAYFCASSRTGGADEKLFFGSGTQLSVL.

The chain is built from TRBV2 and TRBJ2-7; D not resolved. CDR1 SNHLY and CDR2 FYNNEI come from the germline V gene. The CDR3 extends over 12 amino acids. With 3 bases removed from V and 1 base from J, the gap between germline ends came to 4 bases. CDR3 in DNA: TGTGCCAGCAGTGACAGATCCTACGAGCAGTACTTC. This gives the protein CASSDRSYEQYF.

The rearrangement links TRBV10-1 to TRBJ2-7; 8 nucleotides match TRBD1. Trimming at V came to 2 bases and at J to 7 bases, leaving 10 bases not matched to a gene. The CDR3 is made up of 15 amino acids. The germline gives CDR1 WNHNN, CDR2 SYGVQD (reference sequence). The CDR3 loop reads CASSEDRGPTREQYF. In DNA, the CDR3 is TGCGCCAGCAGTGAGGACAGGGGCCCAACGAGGGAGCAGTACTTC.

The CDR3 DNA is TGCGCCAGCAGCCTCCTAGGGACAGGCACAGATACGCAGTATTTT. Its translation is CASSLLGTGTDTQYF. V gene TRBV5-1 combines with J gene TRBJ2-3, with TRBD1 matching over 7 bases. The CDR3 runs 15 residues. Trimming at V came to 4 bases and at J to 1 base, leaving 6 bases not matched to a gene. Per germline, CDR1 SGHRS and CDR2 YFSETQ.

This clone has just a few counts. The chain couples TRBV19 to TRBJ1-1; D ambiguous. The CDR3 is 15 amino acids. The germline V and J ends were trimmed by 5 bases and 1 base, with 14 bases remaining between them. Germline CDR1 and CDR2: LNHDA and SQIVND (reference sequence). The CDR3 sequence is CASSPERSGNTEAFF. The CDR3 bases are TGTGCCAGTAGTCCAGAGCGATCGGGGAACACTGAAGCTTTCTTT.

The count of this clone is one. The rearrangement links TRBV4-3 to TRBJ2-7; 7 bases map to TRBD2. Germline lookup yields CDR1 LGHNA and CDR2 YSLEER. With 4 bases clipped from V and 4 bases from J, the junction kept 7 bases outside the gene matches. The CDR3 has 14 residues. The CDR3 region is CASSPGLEGYEQYF. CDR3 DNA: TGCGCCAGCAGCCCTGGACTAGAGGGATACGAGCAGTACTTC.

This chain connects TRBV6-5 to TRBJ2-2, with 13 bases fitting TRBD2. The CDR3 runs 15 residues. Germline V gene data show CDR1 as MNHEY and CDR2 as SVGAGI. Trimming took 8 bases from V and 4 from J; bases not matched to a gene: 4. The CDR3, as DNA: TGTGCCAGCGGACTAGCGGGGGCGGGCACCGGGGAGCTGTTTTTT. Protein: CASGLAGAGTGELFF.

The chain has TRBV12-3 or TRBV12-4 and TRBJ1-2; D call uncertain. The CDR3 loop spans 13 amino acids. Trimming took 10 bases from V and 5 from J, leaving 17 bases between them. The CDR3 loop is CATRRTNNYGYTF. As DNA, the CDR3 is TGTGCCACACGACGGACCAATAATTATGGCTACACCTTC.

Here the CDR3 DNA reads TGTGCCAGCAGTTACTCGCGGTCATTAATCCAGCCCCAGCATTTT. Encoded protein: CASSYSRSLIQPQHF. The chain employs TRBV6-2 or TRBV6-3 and TRBJ1-5, with unresolved D. This CDR3 is built from 15 residues. Trimming pared 0 bases from V and 7 bases from J, leaving 13 bases between. CDR1 and CDR2 (germline): MNHEY, SVGEGT.

The V and J genes are TRBV28 and TRBJ2-5; D perhaps matches TRBD1 (7 bases). This CDR3 is 13 amino acids long. In germline, CDR1 is MDHEN, CDR2 SYDVKM. V lost 5 bases and J lost 5, with 12 bases in between. CDR3 region: CASSQGGFETQYF. The CDR3 bases are TGTGCCAGCAGTCAGGGGGGTTTCGAGACCCAGTACTTC.

The chain combines TRBV29-1 with TRBJ2-5, with TRBD1 matching over 8 bases. Trimming at V came to 7 bases and at J to 5 bases, leaving 12 bases not matched to a gene. This CDR3 is built from 14 residues. Germline-derived CDR1 and CDR2 are SQVTM and ANQGSEA. The CDR3 here is CSAWGQARGETQYF. CDR3 DNA: TGCAGCGCCTGGGGACAGGCCCGAGGGGAGACCCAGTACTTC.

By frequency in the sample, this clone is medium-sized. This CDR3 is also generated by other DNA sequences in the sample. This sequence joins TRBV7-2 and TRBJ2-7; a possible D gene is TRBD2 (6 bases). The V and J ends lost 0 bases and 7 bases respectively, with 10 bases between them. CDR3 length equals 13 residues. The germline CDR1 and CDR2 sequences are SGHTA and FQGNSA. This CDR3 is CASSLALRGEQYF. The DNA for the CDR3 is TGTGCCAGCAGCTTAGCCCTCCGGGGGGAGCAGTACTTC.

The rearrangement joins TRBV10-3 to TRBJ1-2; no firm D call. The germline V gene has CDR1 ENHRY and CDR2 SYGVKD. The ends were cut back, 3 bases at V and 1 base at J, with 9 bases in the middle. CDR3 length: 14 amino acids. CDR3 sequence: CAISDVDFNYGYTF. For the CDR3, the DNA is TGTGCCATCAGTGATGTTGATTTTAACTATGGCTACACCTTC.

J is TRBJ1-2 and V is TRBV5-1, with 9 bases lining up with TRBD1. The length of the CDR3 is 15 residues. Trimming at V came to 4 bases and at J to 4 bases, leaving 8 bases not matched to a gene. Germline CDR1 reads SGHRS; CDR2 reads YFSETQ. CDR3 DNA sequence: TGCGCCAGCAGCCCAGGACAGGGGCCCATCTATGGCTACACCTTC. It encodes CASSPGQGPIYGYTF.

In this sample, this clone turned up once. The V gene is TRBV29-1, the J gene TRBJ1-2; unclear D gene. CDR1 is SQVTM and CDR2 is ANQGSEA in the germline V gene. The V end was cut by 1 base, the J end by 3 bases, with 6 bases between. This CDR3 is 12 amino acids long. The CDR3 nucleotides are TGCAGCGTTGAAGCCGGGGACTATGGCTACACCTTC. It specifies CSVEAGDYGYTF.

The rearrangement uses TRBV7-8 and TRBJ1-1; TRBD1 matches 7 bases. CDR3 size: 15 residues. Germline V CDR1 and CDR2: SGHVS, FQNEAQ. V gave up 5 bases and J gave up 8 bases; unmatched junction bases: 14. CDR3 loop: CASSHYRDSGAEAFF. The DNA for the CDR3 is TGTGCCAGCAGCCACTACCGGGACAGCGGAGCCGAAGCTTTCTTT. Complete variable domain (other parts from reference TRBV7-8 and TRBJ1-1): GAGVSQSPRYKVAKRGQDVALRCDPISGHVSLFWYQQALGQGPEFLTYFQNEAQLDKSGLPSDRFFAERPEGSVSTLKIQRTQQEDSAVYLCASSHYRDSGAEAFFGQGTRLTVV.

The rearrangement uses TRBV18 and TRBJ1-5, with D unclear. V lost 2 bases to trimming and J lost 3 bases, with 5 bases between them. The CDR3 consists of 13 residues. CDR1 KGHSH and CDR2 LQKENI come from the germline V gene. CDR3: CASSPNTNQPQHF. The DNA for the CDR3 is TGTGCCAGCTCACCAAACACCAATCAGCCCCAGCATTTT.